The 3 T cell receptor beta chains presented below share a single source sample, sequenced in a study of T-cell memory formation after mild COVID-19. Each CDR3 protein is one row after TCRdb ran MiXCR on the 5' RACE reads. The data hold a few hundred thousand distinct CDR3 sequences, with 13% to 15% observed a single time. Sequenced sample: PBMCs or a T cell subset sorted from them (not recorded which). The source is a man in his late teens or twenties who had mild COVID-19 (a few samples of this study predate the infection). Cell type and time point are not known.

There are a few counts of this clonotype. This chain uses TRBV20-1 with TRBJ2-4; D gene unclear. The CDR3 length is 13 residues. The V and J ends lost 0 bases and 0 bases respectively, with 3 bases between them. Germline lookup yields CDR1 DFQATT and CDR2 SNEGSKA (reference sequence). The CDR3 nucleotides read TGCAGTGCTAGAGAGGGAGCCAAAAACATTCAGTACTTC. This encodes CSAREGAKNIQYF.

The chain has TRBV20-1 and TRBJ2-7, with TRBD2 as a possible D gene (5 bases). The CDR3 consists of 15 residues. Trimming pared 1 base from V and 2 bases from J, leaving 15 bases between. Germline CDR1 and CDR2: DFQATT and SNEGSKA (reference sequence). CDR3 sequence (DNA): TGCAGTGCTAGAGGGGGAGCCGACAATCCCTACGAGCAGTACGTC. Translated, it gives CSARGGADNPYEQYV.

This clonotype was seen a handful of times. The chain recombines TRBV4-1 with TRBJ1-6; D remains ambiguous. Trimming cost V 1 base and J 3 bases, with 10 bases left between them. This CDR3 has 16 amino acids. Germline values: CDR1 MGHRA, CDR2 YSYEKL. CDR3 nucleotide sequence: TGCGCCAGCAGCCAAGCCCCGACGGACTATAATTCACCCCTCCACTTT. Translating it yields CASSQAPTDYNSPLHF.